Below are 24 T cell receptor beta chains sequenced from a single sample in a study of identical twins. MiXCR, run by TCRdb on the 5' RACE reads, gives a single entry per CDR3 protein. The sample shows about 470,000 distinct CDR3 sequences, around 24% of them seen only once. Another study also made use of these data, one on T cells expressing NK-cell markers.

Sequences were obtained from CD4+ T cells sorted from blood. The receptors were sampled from a woman in her late teens or twenties in good health.

This clonotype was observed a few times. The chain links TRBV20-1 to TRBJ2-3; 7 nucleotides match TRBD2. V was clipped by 2 bases and J by 0 bases; unmatched bases: 5. The CDR3 has 15 amino acids. CDR1 is DFQATT and CDR2 is SNEGSKA in the germline V gene (reference sequence). This CDR3 reads CSARTSGTSTDTQYF. In DNA form, the CDR3 reads TGCAGTGCTAGAACCAGCGGGACGAGCACAGATACGCAGTATTTT.

In this sample, this clonotype turned up many times. This sequence joins TRBV5-6 and TRBJ2-5; 8 bases match TRBD2. V lost 7 bases and J lost 2; bases outside the gene matches: 4. CDR3 size: 13 residues. The germline CDR1 and CDR2 sequences are SGHDT and YYEEEE. Here the CDR3 reads CASGLAGQETQYF. The CDR3 DNA follows: TGTGCCAGCGGCCTAGCGGGTCAAGAGACCCAGTACTTC.

This clonotype showed up just a few times. The genes are TRBV20-1 and TRBJ1-1; D perhaps matches TRBD1 (6 bases). There are 12 residues in the CDR3. Germline lookup yields CDR1 DFQATT and CDR2 SNEGSKA (reference sequence). Trimming took off 3 bases at V and 7 bases at J, with 12 bases between the two ends. The CDR3 loop reads CSARPQGGEAFF. CDR3 coding DNA: TGCAGTGCTAGGCCACAGGGAGGTGAAGCTTTCTTT.

The J gene is TRBJ2-5, the V gene TRBV5-1; no clear D. In germline, CDR1 is SGHRS, CDR2 YFSETQ. The V gene lost 3 bases and the J gene lost 5 bases, with 14 bases spanning the gap. CDR3 length: 14 residues. The CDR3 bases are TGCGCCAGCAGCTCACCTAGGGTCGTGGAGACCCAGTACTTC. The encoded protein is CASSSPRVVETQYF.

The chain employs TRBV6-2 or TRBV6-3 and TRBJ1-1; 8 bases map to TRBD1. Germline-derived CDR1 and CDR2 are MNHEY and SVGEGT. V shed 6 bases, J shed 8 bases, and the junction held 14 bases outside the gene matches. This CDR3 is built from 15 residues. DNA for the CDR3: TGTGCCAGCAGCGATAAAACAGGGGGAGAGGTGGAAGCTTTCTTT. This translates into CASSDKTGGEVEAFF.

This clonotype was found a few times. The chain employs TRBV20-1 and TRBJ1-1; D gene unclear. Germline-derived CDR1 and CDR2 are DFQATT and SNEGSKA (reference sequence). This CDR3 is built from 11 residues. CDR3 sequence reads: CSSARNTEAFF. The CDR3 DNA follows: TGCAGCAGTGCAAGGAACACTGAAGCTTTCTTT.

In this sample, this clonotype turned up a few times. The chain carries TRBV12-3 or TRBV12-4 and TRBJ2-3; 8 bases line up with TRBD1. This CDR3 is 15 amino acids long. The V segment lost 5 bases and the J segment 3 bases; nucleotides outside the gene matches: 7. Here the CDR3 DNA reads TGTGCCAGCAGTCGTACAGGGGGAAGAACAGATACGCAGTATTTT. The encoded protein is CASSRTGGRTDTQYF.

The V gene is TRBV24-1, the J gene TRBJ2-3; TRBD1 is a possible D gene (6 bases). Germline lookup yields CDR1 KGHDR and CDR2 SFDVKD. This CDR3 is 14 amino acids long. Trimming took 5 bases from V and 2 from J, leaving 10 bases between them. The CDR3 sequence is CATSGNRATDTQYF. The CDR3 region has the DNA TGTGCCACCAGTGGAAACAGGGCCACAGATACGCAGTATTTT.

The chain employs TRBV28 and TRBJ2-2, with D perhaps matching TRBD1 or TRBD2 (5 bases each). V was pared by 5 bases and J by 3 bases, with 10 bases between. This CDR3 spans 14 amino acids. The V gene's germline CDR1 is MDHEN and CDR2 SYDVKM. CDR3 region: CASSTPGHTGELFF. The CDR3 nucleotides are TGTGCCAGCAGTACCCCGGGGCACACCGGGGAGCTGTTTTTT. Complete variable domain (other parts from reference TRBV28 and TRBJ2-2): DVKVTQSSRYLVKRTGEKVFLECVQDMDHENMFWYRQDPGLGLRLIYFSYDVKMKEKGDIPEGYSVSREKKERFSLILESASTNQTSMYLCASSTPGHTGELFFGEGSRLTVL.

Ten or more counts support this clonotype. V gene TRBV12-3 or TRBV12-4 combines with J gene TRBJ1-2; no clear D. The CDR3 is made up of 13 amino acids. Trimming left V 3 bases short and J 5 bases short, with 10 bases between. This chain's CDR3 is CASSLRGGYGYTF. The CDR3 nucleotides read TGTGCCAGCAGTTTGCGGGGAGGTTATGGCTACACCTTC.

This chain connects TRBV5-1 to TRBJ2-7, with TRBD1 matching 10 bases. CDR1 SGHRS and CDR2 YFSETQ come from the germline V gene. V was clipped by 1 base and J by 6 bases; unmatched bases: 1. The CDR3 runs to 13 residues. The CDR3 loop reads CASSLRTGGEQYF. CDR3 bases: TGCGCCAGCAGCTTGAGGACAGGGGGCGAGCAGTACTTC.

This clonotype was counted at least ten times. This chain links TRBV7-9 with TRBJ1-6, with 8 bases aligning to TRBD1. Trimming took 4 bases from V and 5 from J; bases not matched to a gene: 7. The length of the CDR3 is 16 residues. The germline V gene encodes CDR1 SEHNR and CDR2 FQNEAQ (reference sequence). This CDR3 reads CASSYRQGPNNSPLHF. The CDR3 nucleotides read TGTGCCAGCAGCTACCGACAGGGGCCCAATAATTCACCCCTCCACTTT.

The V gene is TRBV10-1, the J gene TRBJ2-2; TRBD2 matches 14 bases. V was pared by 6 bases and J by 1 base, with 10 bases of the junction left unmatched. Germline CDR1 WNHNN, CDR2 SYGVQD (reference sequence). This CDR3 region has 19 residues. CDR3 DNA: TGCGCCAGCAGCACCTCCGGGACTAGCGGGAGACGGAACACCGGGGAGCTGTTTTTT. It is translated as CASSTSGTSGRRNTGELFF.

The V call is TRBV7-2, the J call TRBJ2-1, with D tentatively TRBD2 (5 bases). The CDR3 loop spans 14 amino acids. CDR1 is SGHTA, CDR2 FQGNSA, per germline. Between the trimmed V and J ends, which lost 5 bases and 8 bases, there was a span of 16 bases. The CDR3 coding sequence is TGTGCCAGCAGCCCCGGGCTATCGGGGTATGAGCAGTTCTTC. As protein: CASSPGLSGYEQFF.

The chain carries TRBV10-3 and TRBJ2-1; TRBD2 agrees at 10 bases. The germline V gene has CDR1 ENHRY and CDR2 SYGVKD. The CDR3 spans 16 residues. V dropped 2 bases and J dropped 2; count of bases not matched to a gene: 3. The CDR3 DNA follows: TGTGCCATCAGTGAGCCCCTAGCGGGAGCCTACAATGAGCAGTTCTTC. Its translation is CAISEPLAGAYNEQFF.

J is TRBJ2-1 and V is TRBV11-3; D gene uncertain. V was clipped by 1 base and J by 11 bases, with 9 bases between them. The CDR3 length is 12 residues. CDR1 and CDR2 (germline): SGHNT, YENEEA. This CDR3 reads CASSLGSFKQFF. CDR3 nucleotide sequence: TGTGCCAGCAGCTTAGGGAGCTTTAAGCAGTTCTTC.

The CDR3 DNA reads TGTGCCATCATGGCAGGGAAGGGCTACGAGCAGTACTTC. Translating it yields CAIMAGKGYEQYF. The chain couples TRBV10-3 to TRBJ2-7, with D maybe TRBD1 (5 bases). The germline V gene encodes CDR1 ENHRY and CDR2 SYGVKD. V was shortened by 7 bases and J by 3 bases, with 13 bases between the two germline ends. The length of the CDR3 is 13 residues.

V gene TRBV27 combines with J gene TRBJ2-7; D is possibly TRBD2 (5 bases). Per germline, CDR1 MNHEY and CDR2 SMNVEV (reference sequence). The V gene lost 5 bases and the J gene lost 3 bases, with 11 bases spanning the gap. This CDR3 is built from 13 residues. DNA for the CDR3: TGTGCCAGCAGTCCAGCCCGGGGCTACGAGCAGTACTTC. It translates to CASSPARGYEQYF.

This clonotype has more than one count but fewer than ten. CDR3 DNA sequence: TGCAGTGCCCCAGGGAGACAGGGATACGATCAGCCCCAGCATTTT. This translates into CSAPGRQGYDQPQHF. The chain joins TRBV20-1 to TRBJ1-5, with 7 bases fitting TRBD1. There are 15 residues in the CDR3. Germline CDR1 and CDR2: DFQATT and SNEGSKA (reference sequence). The trim removed 6 bases at V and 5 bases at J, leaving 13 bases unmatched.

This clonotype was counted at least ten times. This chain joins TRBV29-1 and TRBJ2-7; D is uncertain. Germline V gene lookup returns CDR1 SQVTM and CDR2 ANQGSEA. The CDR3 has 10 amino acids. The V end was cut by 4 bases, the J end by 8 bases, with 9 bases between. This CDR3 is CSVVSAKQYF. CDR3 sequence (DNA): TGCAGCGTTGTTTCTGCCAAGCAGTACTTC.

The chain links TRBV7-2 to TRBJ2-3; 7 bases match TRBD1. The CDR3 consists of 14 residues. Germline V CDR1 and CDR2: SGHTA, FQGNSA. J gave up 6 bases and V 1 base, and 4 bases lay outside the gene matches. In DNA form, the CDR3 reads TGTGCCAGCAGCTTAGGGACAGGCCATGATACGCAGTATTTT. Residues: CASSLGTGHDTQYF. Drawing the rest from reference TRBV7-2 and TRBJ2-3, the complete variable domain is GAGVSQSPSNKVTEKGKDVELRCDPISGHTALYWYRQSLGQGLEFLIYFQGNSAPDKSGLPSDRFSAERTGGSVSTLTIQRTQQEDSAVYLCASSLGTGHDTQYFGPGTRLTVL.

This clonotype was seen only a few times. The chain employs TRBV12-3 or TRBV12-4 and TRBJ2-1, with 8 bases aligning to TRBD1. The CDR3 sequence is 14 residues long. With V trimmed by 2 bases and J by 4 bases, 1 base remained unmatched. CDR3 loop: CASSLRDRYNEQFF. The CDR3 DNA sequence: TGTGCCAGCAGTTTACGGGACAGGTACAATGAGCAGTTCTTC.

This clonotype was found a few times. The chain has TRBV28 and TRBJ2-1; TRBD2 aligns across 7 bases. This CDR3 has 18 residues. The trim removed 1 base at V and 2 bases at J, leaving 11 bases unmatched. CDR1 and CDR2 from the germline V gene are MDHEN and SYDVKM. The CDR3 region is CASSLSVGLGTTYNEQFF. CDR3 in DNA: TGTGCCAGCAGTTTATCGGTCGGACTAGGAACCACCTACAATGAGCAGTTCTTC. Combining the CDR3 with reference TRBV28 and TRBJ2-1 gives the whole variable domain DVKVTQSSRYLVKRTGEKVFLECVQDMDHENMFWYRQDPGLGLRLIYFSYDVKMKEKGDIPEGYSVSREKKERFSLILESASTNQTSMYLCASSLSVGLGTTYNEQFFGPGTRLTVL.

CDR3 in DNA: TGCGCCAGCAGCTTGCCTACAGGGGCCACTGAAGCTTTCTTT. It yields the protein CASSLPTGATEAFF. This chain joins TRBV5-1 and TRBJ1-1; the match to TRBD1 covers 7 bases. With 1 base clipped from V and 4 bases from J, the junction kept 4 bases outside the gene matches. Germline V gene sequence: CDR1 SGHRS, CDR2 YFSETQ. This CDR3 is built from 14 residues.